These 14 T cell receptor beta chains were all obtained from the same sample, sequenced in a study of T cells in localized non-small cell lung cancer. Libraries were prepared by immunoSEQ multiplex PCR; TCRdb keeps only in-frame clonotypes and omits some of them. This sample has roughly 77,000 clones, with about 88% found just once. The sample consisted of peripheral blood, taken before any cancer treatment. These receptors all come from a woman aged 35 to 75 with stage I squamous cell lung carcinoma.

This chain joins TRBV5-1 and TRBJ1-3, with TRBD1 identical over 7 bases. The CDR3 consists of 17 residues. V was pared by 4 bases and J by 2 bases, with 12 bases of the junction left unmatched. The V gene's germline CDR1 is SGHRS and CDR2 YFSETQ. The CDR3 region is CASSAAGTDYPGNTIYF. The CDR3 nucleotides are TGCGCCAGCAGCGCTGCCGGGACAGACTATCCTGGAAACACCATATATTTT.

V and J are TRBV4-1 and TRBJ1-4; 10 bases align to TRBD1. CDR3 size: 15 residues. Germline CDR1 and CDR2: MGHRA and YSYEKL. V lost 4 bases to trimming and J lost 6 bases; unmatched junction nucleotides: 5. The CDR3 sequence is CASSREDRGDEKLFF. DNA for the CDR3: TGCGCCAGCAGCCGAGAGGACAGGGGGGATGAAAAACTGTTTTTT.

The chain has TRBV2 and TRBJ1-6; 8 bases match TRBD1. Germline V gives CDR1 SNHLY, CDR2 FYNNEI. The CDR3 has 16 residues. V gave up 5 bases and J gave up 3 bases; unmatched junction bases: 6. Written as DNA, the CDR3 is TGTGCCAGCAGTCAACAGGGGGGCGTCTATAATTCACCCCTCCACTTT. Protein sequence: CASSQQGGVYNSPLHF.

The genes are TRBV7-9 and TRBJ2-2, with D maybe TRBD1 (5 bases). The CDR3 runs 13 residues. Per germline, CDR1 SEHNR and CDR2 FQNEAQ (reference sequence). V lost 2 bases to trimming and J lost 7 bases, with 8 bases between them. The CDR3, as DNA: TGTGCCAGCAGCTTAAGGGGTCTCGGGGAGCTGTTTTTT. Translation gives CASSLRGLGELFF.

The chain recombines TRBV30 with TRBJ1-6, with D perhaps TRBD1 (6 bases). This CDR3 contains 14 residues. Germline values: CDR1 GTSNPN, CDR2 SVGIG (reference sequence). Between the trimmed V and J ends, which lost 0 bases and 10 bases, there was a span of 13 bases. The CDR3 nucleotides read TGTGCCTGGAGTGTACTGGAGGGGGGCTCACCCCTCCACTTT. Translating gives CAWSVLEGGSPLHF.

This chain connects TRBV5-1 to TRBJ2-2, with D perhaps matching TRBD2 (6 bases). CDR3 size: 17 residues. CDR1 and CDR2 from the germline V gene are SGHRS and YFSETQ. Trimming shortened V by 7 bases and J by 1 base, and 20 bases separated the two germline ends. CDR3 sequence reads: CASGPWDSLENTGELFF. In nucleotides, the CDR3 is TGCGCCAGCGGACCTTGGGACTCCCTGGAGAACACCGGGGAGCTGTTTTTT.

Concerning this clone itself: Other DNA sequences in the sample encode the same CDR3. The chain links TRBV2 to TRBJ1-2, with D tentatively TRBD1 (6 bases). This CDR3 has 13 amino acids. Between the trimmed V and J ends, which lost 5 bases and 8 bases, there was a span of 15 bases. Per the germline V gene, CDR1 is SNHLY and CDR2 is FYNNEI. The CDR3 DNA follows: TGTGCCAGCAGTCTGACAGGAGAGGGGGGCTACACCTTC. Amino acid sequence: CASSLTGEGGYTF.

This clone appeared once. This rearrangement joins TRBV9 to TRBJ1-3; D gene uncertain. CDR3 length equals 17 residues. V was shortened by 4 bases and J by 1 base, with 18 bases between the two germline ends. Germline values: CDR1 SGDLS, CDR2 YYNGEE. CDR3 protein: CASSPALGLSSGNTIYF. Here the CDR3 DNA reads TGTGCCAGCAGCCCTGCCCTGGGTCTATCGTCTGGAAACACCATATATTTT.

The gene calls are TRBV6-5 and TRBJ2-5; D uncertain. Trimming took 6 bases from V and 0 from J, leaving 14 bases between them. This CDR3 contains 15 residues. CDR1 is MNHEY, CDR2 SVGAGI, per germline. DNA for the CDR3: TGTGCCAGCAGCCAAGGGCTTGCCCACCAAGAGACCCAGTACTTC. Residues: CASSQGLAHQETQYF.

V and J are TRBV6-1 and TRBJ1-1; the D is unclear. CDR1 is MNHNS and CDR2 is SASEGT in the germline V gene. CDR3 size: 12 residues. V lost 5 bases and J 2 bases, leaving 6 bases between the germline ends. The CDR3 loop reads CASSLINTEAFF. For the CDR3, the DNA is TGTGCCAGCAGTCTGATCAACACTGAAGCTTTCTTT.

V usage is TRBV30 and J usage is TRBJ2-7; D remains ambiguous. The V gene lost 4 bases and the J gene lost 2 bases, with 12 bases spanning the gap. CDR3 length: 13 residues. Germline V gives CDR1 GTSNPN, CDR2 SVGIG (reference sequence). CDR3 bases: TGTGCCTGGATTCGGGCCCAAACCTACGAGCAGTACTTC. It yields the protein CAWIRAQTYEQYF.

V and J are TRBV27 and TRBJ2-3; 8 bases are shared with TRBD2. CDR3 length: 16 residues. V was pared by 5 bases and J by 3 bases, with 10 bases of the junction left unmatched. Germline V lookup: CDR1 MNHEY, CDR2 SMNVEV (reference sequence). The CDR3 DNA sequence: TGTGCCAGCAGTGCCCGGGGGGGGAGGGGGACAGATACGCAGTATTTT. This translates into CASSARGGRGTDTQYF.

The CDR3 region has the DNA TGTGCCAGCAGCGTAAGTGATAGAGAGACCCAGTACTTC. Its protein is CASSVSDRETQYF. The chain carries TRBV9 and TRBJ2-5; D gene uncertain. CDR1 and CDR2 from the germline V gene are SGDLS and YYNGEE. V shed 1 base and J shed 4 bases, with 8 bases lying between them. The CDR3 totals 13 residues.

The chain couples TRBV29-1 to TRBJ1-2, with 10 positions matching TRBD1. The CDR3 is 11 residues long. V lost 7 bases to trimming and J lost 8 bases; unmatched junction nucleotides: 4. CDR1 and CDR2 from the germline V gene are SQVTM and ANQGSEA. DNA for the CDR3: TGCAGCGGACAGGGGGCAAAGGGCTACACCTTC. It translates to CSGQGAKGYTF.